This T cell receptor (beta chain) comes out of a study of identical twins. TCRdb analysed the 5' RACE reads with MiXCR anew, one entry per CDR3 protein. There are about 810,000 distinct CDR3 sequences in the sample; about 12% occur only once, and roughly 1.6% lies in the top ten. The CDR3 runs to 16 residues. Trimming shortened V by 2 bases and J by 2 bases, and 12 bases separated the two germline ends. Germline CDR1 reads SGHDN; CDR2 reads FVKESK. This clonotype came up many times. The same sample was also studied in work on yellow fever vaccine responses in identical twins. That paper states: Twins reportedly showed a vaccine T cell response that seemed partly convergent and partly personalized.

The sample was PBMCs. This TCR was sampled from a woman between 18 and 29 years old in good health. The chain is built from TRBV14 and TRBJ2-2; possibly TRBD1 or TRBD2 for D (5 bases each). Here the CDR3 reads CASSQYRGPNTGELFF. The DNA for the CDR3 is TGTGCCAGCAGCCAATACCGGGGACCAAACACCGGGGAGCTGTTTTTT.